Each of the 5 T cell receptor beta chains below was sequenced from the same sample in a study of Siglec-9 on CD8 T cells in melanoma. The data were produced by immunoSEQ multiplex PCR, yet TCRdb's version contains in-frame clones alone and is incomplete. The sample consists of around 29,000 clones, about 80% of them appearing once. Sample: Siglec-9- CD8+ T cells sorted from blood. These receptors were collected from a human donor in good health.

The chain combines TRBV19 with TRBJ2-3; D uncertain. Per germline, CDR1 LNHDA and CDR2 SQIVND (reference sequence). This CDR3 is built from 13 residues. The germline V and J ends were trimmed by 7 bases and 6 bases, with 14 bases remaining between them. DNA of the CDR3: TGTGCCAGTAATAAGTTCCTCCAGGATACGCAGTATTTT. Protein: CASNKFLQDTQYF.

J is TRBJ1-2 and V is TRBV19; 7 positions match TRBD1. Germline values: CDR1 LNHDA, CDR2 SQIVND (reference sequence). This CDR3 contains 14 residues. V trimming: 7 bases; J trimming: 4 bases; junction bases outside the gene matches: 9. CDR3 nucleotide sequence: TGTGCCAGTACCATAGGGGGCAGCTCCTATGGCTACACCTTC. This gives the protein CASTIGGSSYGYTF.

This chain joins TRBV5-4 and TRBJ1-1, with no clear D. The germline gives CDR1 SGHNT, CDR2 YYREEE (reference sequence). The CDR3 sequence is 13 residues long. V shed 3 bases and J shed 1 base, with 7 bases lying between them. The CDR3 region is CASSYLRNTEAFF. CDR3 DNA: TGTGCCAGCAGCTACCTTCGGAACACTGAAGCTTTCTTT.

V usage is TRBV29-1 and J usage is TRBJ2-6, with D possibly being TRBD1 or TRBD2 (5 bases each). V was trimmed by 4 bases and J by 3 bases, leaving 16 bases between them. The germline V gene has CDR1 SQVTM and CDR2 ANQGSEA. CDR3 length: 16 residues. CDR3 loop: CSVVEGLGFGANVLTF. For the CDR3, the DNA is TGCAGCGTTGTTGAGGGGTTAGGATTTGGGGCCAACGTCCTGACTTTC. Looking up the rest from reference TRBV29-1 and TRBJ2-6 gives the full variable domain: SAVISQKPSRDICQRGTSLTIQCQVDSQVTMMFWYRQQPGQSLTLIATANQGSEATYESGFVIDKFPISRPNLTFSTLTVSNMSPEDSSIYLCSVVEGLGFGANVLTFGAGSRLTVL.

The J gene is TRBJ1-5, the V gene TRBV6-4; D perhaps matches TRBD1 (5 bases). The CDR3 sequence is 13 residues long. Trimming cost V 10 bases and J 7 bases, with 17 bases left between them. Germline CDR1 is MRHNA and CDR2 is SNTAGT. CDR3 sequence: CAINRFWNQPQHF. CDR3 nucleotides: TGTGCCATAAACAGGTTTTGGAACCAGCCCCAGCATTTT.